The following is a T cell receptor (beta chain) sequence with its context. Its matching antigen is unknown. This entry belongs to a study of CD4 T cells in relation to SARS-CoV-2 and coronaviruses. Study overall: Crossreactive spike epitopes shared across donors were mapped to their HLA restriction. General study results and limits: The cross-reactivity analysis covered only spike protein, not other viral proteins.

More than 8.5 x 10^4 naive or memory CD4+ cells were cultured with CEF peptides for nine to ten days. Sequencing used immunoSEQ multiplex PCR; TCRdb keeps in-frame clones, though not all of them. The sample contains 30,000 to 40,000 clones, around 74% of which appear only once. The receptor was isolated from an adult with COVID-19. The material sequenced was memory CD4+ T cells from PBMCs, cultured in vitro.

As DNA, the CDR3 is TGCGCCAGCAGCCAGACAGGGTACGCAGATACGCAGTATTTT. Amino acids: CASSQTGYADTQYF. The chain is built from TRBV4-3 and TRBJ2-3, with 7 nucleotides matching TRBD1. The CDR3 is 14 amino acids. Germline V gene data show CDR1 as LGHNA and CDR2 as YSLEER. Germline trimming cut 3 bases from V and 4 bases from J; bases unmatched to any gene: 4.